One and the same sample provided the 27 T cell receptor beta chains below, sequenced in a study of blood T cell repertoires in COVID-19. TCRdb's copy holds only in-frame clones and misses some; the assay was immunoSEQ multiplex PCR. The sample yields under 250,000 clones, roughly 80% seen once. Sequenced: peripheral blood. Every receptor here comes from a woman in her seventies with active or convalescent COVID-19.

The chain links TRBV2 to TRBJ1-3, with D possibly being TRBD1 (5 bases). This CDR3 contains 14 residues. In germline, CDR1 is SNHLY, CDR2 FYNNEI. The V gene lost 7 bases and the J gene lost 3 bases, with 13 bases spanning the gap. The CDR3 spells CASMDPGGGNTIYF. The CDR3 nucleotides are TGTGCCAGCATGGACCCGGGGGGTGGAAACACCATATATTTT.

This chain links TRBV27 with TRBJ1-2; 9 nucleotides agree with TRBD1. Germline V CDR1 and CDR2: MNHEY, SMNVEV (reference sequence). Losses at the gene ends were 5 bases for V and 1 base for J; bases not matched to a gene: 11. This CDR3 is built from 17 residues. The CDR3 loop reads CASSPRTGAIVNYGYTF. The CDR3 coding sequence is TGTGCCAGCAGTCCAAGGACAGGGGCCATCGTTAACTATGGCTACACCTTC.

The chain combines TRBV7-6 with TRBJ2-1, with 9 positions matching TRBD2. Losses at the gene ends were 5 bases for V and 3 bases for J; bases not matched to a gene: 11. Germline assignment: CDR1 SGHVS and CDR2 FNYEAQ. The CDR3 is 17 amino acids. CDR3 region: CASSPGLSSGIYNEQFF. CDR3 sequence (DNA): TGTGCCAGCAGCCCCGGGTTGTCTAGCGGGATCTACAATGAGCAGTTCTTC.

The chain combines TRBV7-7 with TRBJ2-5; TRBD2 matches 9 bases. CDR3 size: 15 residues. Trimming removed 5 bases from V and 2 bases from J; junction bases left unmatched: 6. The germline CDR1 and CDR2 sequences are SSHAT and FNYEAQ (reference sequence). The CDR3 loop reads CASSETSGTQETQYF. In nucleotides, the CDR3 is TGTGCCAGCAGCGAGACTAGCGGCACACAAGAGACCCAGTACTTC.

This clone was recorded only once. For the CDR3, the DNA is TGTGCCAGTAGTACCATGACTGCGACCCCGGTTCAGCCCCAGCATTTT. Translated: CASSTMTATPVQPQHF. The chain employs TRBV19 and TRBJ1-5; D gene ambiguous. This CDR3 is built from 16 residues. Between the trimmed V and J ends, which lost 4 bases and 6 bases, there was a span of 19 bases. Germline V gives CDR1 LNHDA, CDR2 SQIVND (reference sequence). Full variable domain (remainder filled in from reference TRBV19 and TRBJ1-5): DGGITQSPKYLFRKEGQNVTLSCEQNLNHDAMYWYRQDPGQGLRLIYYSQIVNDFQKGDIAEGYSVSREKKESFPLTVTSAQKNPTAFYLCASSTMTATPVQPQHFGDGTRLSIL.

The chain joins TRBV5-6 to TRBJ1-3, with D uncertain. The V gene's germline CDR1 is SGHDT and CDR2 YYEEEE. Trimming removed 0 bases from V and 0 bases from J, with 10 bases in between. The CDR3 is 16 amino acids. In nucleotides, the CDR3 is TGTGCCAGCAGCTTGGGTTTCGCGTACTCTGGAAACACCATATATTTT. It specifies CASSLGFAYSGNTIYF.

The chain couples TRBV7-9 to TRBJ2-1, with 8 bases aligning to TRBD2. With 5 bases clipped from V and 1 base from J, the junction kept 10 bases outside the gene matches. The length of the CDR3 is 17 residues. Germline lookup yields CDR1 SEHNR and CDR2 FQNEAQ (reference sequence). The CDR3 DNA follows: TGTGCCAGCAGCGCAACTGGACTAGCTAGGTCCTACAATGAGCAGTTCTTC. Translated: CASSATGLARSYNEQFF.

This chain joins TRBV3-1 (or the pseudogene TRBV3-2) and TRBJ1-2, with 7 positions matching TRBD1. CDR1 LGHDT and CDR2 YNNKEL come from the germline V gene (reference sequence). The CDR3 runs to 15 residues. Losses at the gene ends were 2 bases for V and 8 bases for J; bases not matched to a gene: 11. Here the CDR3 DNA reads TGTGCCAGCAGCCAAATGGGGGCCAAAGGGGGCGGCTACACCTTC. Translated, it gives CASSQMGAKGGGYTF.

This rearrangement joins TRBV7-6 to TRBJ1-1, with 7 bases lining up with TRBD1. This CDR3 comprises 15 residues. Trimming at V came to 1 base and at J to 4 bases, leaving 6 bases not matched to a gene. Germline V gives CDR1 SGHVS, CDR2 FNYEAQ. The CDR3 nucleotides read TGTGCCAGCAGCTTAGGTGCAGGGGGTGGCACTGAAGCTTTCTTT. Amino acids: CASSLGAGGGTEAFF.

The CDR3 DNA reads as TGTGCCAGTAGTCAGTCGGAGAATCAGCCCCAGCATTTT. Translated: CASSQSENQPQHF. This chain links TRBV19 with TRBJ1-5; the D is unclear. Germline CDR1 reads LNHDA; CDR2 reads SQIVND (reference sequence). This CDR3 comprises 13 residues. V was trimmed by 5 bases and J by 4 bases, leaving 9 bases between them.

This chain uses TRBV3-1 (or the pseudogene TRBV3-2) with TRBJ2-7; D uncertain. Germline V gene lookup returns CDR1 LGHDT and CDR2 YNNKEL (reference sequence). The CDR3 is 13 residues long. The V and J ends lost 4 bases and 6 bases respectively, with 13 bases between them. As DNA, the CDR3 is TGTGCCAGCAGCCTACAAACCGTTGGCGAGCAGTACTTC. Its protein product is CASSLQTVGEQYF.

The CDR3 DNA reads TGTGCCACCAGTGATCAGGGGGGATGGAATGAGCAGTTCTTC. Encoded protein: CATSDQGGWNEQFF. The chain couples TRBV24-1 to TRBJ2-1; possible D gene TRBD1, 7 bases. CDR1 KGHDR and CDR2 SFDVKD come from the germline V gene. Trimming took 3 bases from V and 7 from J, leaving 12 bases between them. The length of the CDR3 is 14 residues.

CDR3 loop: CASSLAGGRTEAFF. CDR3 nucleotides: TGTGCCAGCAGCTTGGCCGGGGGGAGGACTGAAGCTTTCTTT. The chain uses TRBV5-4 and TRBJ1-1; D is possibly TRBD1 (5 bases). The germline V gene encodes CDR1 SGHNT and CDR2 YYREEE (reference sequence). V was shortened by 0 bases and J by 5 bases, with 11 bases between the two germline ends. This CDR3 contains 14 residues.

V is TRBV29-1 and J is TRBJ2-7; 7 nucleotides align to TRBD2. Trimming cost V 6 bases and J 2 bases; bases outside gene matches: 13. Germline V gene data show CDR1 as SQVTM and CDR2 as ANQGSEA. The CDR3 length is 15 residues. CDR3 loop: CSVLTAGEGPYEQYF. The CDR3 DNA reads TGCAGCGTGCTCACTGCTGGGGAGGGGCCCTACGAGCAGTACTTC.

This chain joins TRBV4-2 and TRBJ2-5; TRBD1 aligns across 10 bases. J gave up 1 base and V 5 bases, and 10 bases lay outside the gene matches. This CDR3 spans 17 amino acids. The germline V gene encodes CDR1 LGHNA and CDR2 YNFKEQ. The DNA of the CDR3 is TGTGCCAGCAGCGACTATGCGGACAGGGGGGGCCAAGAGACCCAGTACTTC. Translating it yields CASSDYADRGGQETQYF.

The chain links TRBV25-1 to TRBJ2-1; 9 nucleotides match TRBD2. The CDR3 covers 15 residues. V shed 6 bases and J 4 bases; nucleotides not matched to a gene: 7. Germline V gene data show CDR1 as MGHDK and CDR2 as SYGVNS. The CDR3 loop is CASRRVSGGYNEQFF. CDR3 sequence (DNA): TGTGCCAGCAGAAGGGTTAGCGGGGGTTACAATGAGCAGTTCTTC.

This rearrangement joins TRBV24-1 to TRBJ2-2; 10 bases align to TRBD2. The CDR3 consists of 16 residues. V lost 3 bases and J lost 3; bases outside the gene matches: 3. Germline values: CDR1 KGHDR, CDR2 SFDVKD. Written as DNA, the CDR3 is TGTGCCACCAGTGATCCCCTAGCGGGGGACACCGGGGAGCTGTTTTTT. Translating gives CATSDPLAGDTGELFF.

This clone was seen just once. The chain has TRBV19 and TRBJ1-2; D remains ambiguous. Trimming shortened V by 10 bases and J by 3 bases, and 15 bases separated the two germline ends. Germline V gene lookup returns CDR1 LNHDA and CDR2 SQIVND (reference sequence). The CDR3 loop spans 13 amino acids. The CDR3 is CAIRTGRHYGYTF. CDR3 DNA: TGTGCCATCCGAACTGGGCGCCACTATGGCTACACCTTC.

The chain joins TRBV7-2 to TRBJ2-5; 7 nucleotides match TRBD1. Germline lookup yields CDR1 SGHTA and CDR2 FQGNSA. This CDR3 spans 15 amino acids. The trim removed 5 bases at V and 5 bases at J, leaving 11 bases unmatched. This CDR3 reads CASSPQTGITETQYF. The DNA for the CDR3 is TGTGCCAGCAGCCCGCAGACAGGGATTACGGAGACCCAGTACTTC.

The CDR3 nucleotides read TGTGCCAGCAGTGAATCAGGGTCCGGGGCCAACGTCCTGACTTTC. Protein sequence: CASSESGSGANVLTF. The rearrangement uses TRBV2 and TRBJ2-6; D possibly corresponds to TRBD1 (5 bases). Germline CDR1 and CDR2: SNHLY and FYNNEI. V gave up 2 bases and J gave up 4 bases, with 9 bases separating them. The length of the CDR3 is 15 residues.

The V and J genes are TRBV19 and TRBJ2-5; TRBD2 agrees at 8 bases. The CDR3 is made up of 16 amino acids. The germline CDR1 and CDR2 sequences are LNHDA and SQIVND (reference sequence). V shed 7 bases and J 6 bases; nucleotides not matched to a gene: 16. CDR3 sequence: CASTSGAGRALQTQYF. Here the CDR3 DNA reads TGTGCCAGTACCTCGGGGGCCGGGAGGGCCTTACAGACCCAGTACTTC. Using reference TRBV19 and TRBJ2-5 for the parts outside the CDR3, the full variable domain is DGGITQSPKYLFRKEGQNVTLSCEQNLNHDAMYWYRQDPGQGLRLIYYSQIVNDFQKGDIAEGYSVSREKKESFPLTVTSAQKNPTAFYLCASTSGAGRALQTQYFGPGTRLLVL.

This chain connects TRBV10-3 to TRBJ1-1; D is uncertain. This CDR3 is 14 amino acids long. Germline loops: CDR1 ENHRY, CDR2 SYGVKD. Trimming left V 2 bases short and J 0 bases short, with 7 bases between. The CDR3 sequence is CAISEEIMNTEAFF. As DNA, the CDR3 is TGTGCCATCAGTGAGGAGATCATGAACACTGAAGCTTTCTTT.

This clone has only one observation. This chain joins TRBV25-1 and TRBJ2-1; 9 bases are a match to TRBD1. Germline CDR1 MGHDK, CDR2 SYGVNS. This CDR3 is built from 13 residues. Trimming took 6 bases from V and 6 from J; bases not matched to a gene: 3. The CDR3 region is CASRETGGNEQFF. CDR3 bases: TGTGCCAGCAGGGAGACAGGGGGCAATGAGCAGTTCTTC.

V and J are TRBV18 and TRBJ1-1, with 11 bases aligning to TRBD1. J gave up 10 bases and V 3 bases, and 7 bases lay outside the gene matches. CDR1 and CDR2 from the germline V gene are KGHSH and LQKENI. The CDR3 length is 14 residues. The CDR3 nucleotides read TGTGCCAGCTCACCCTCCGGGACAGGGGGTTTAGCTTTCTTT. Its translation: CASSPSGTGGLAFF.

The chain links TRBV30 to TRBJ2-7; D may be TRBD1 (5 bases). CDR3 length: 11 amino acids. V lost 2 bases and J lost 4, with 6 bases in between. Germline assignment: CDR1 GTSNPN and CDR2 SVGIG (reference sequence). CDR3 residues: CAWSNRYEQYF. For the CDR3, the DNA is TGTGCCTGGAGTAACAGGTACGAGCAGTACTTC.

The rearrangement joins TRBV6-5 to TRBJ1-2; TRBD1 agrees at 7 bases. Germline lookup yields CDR1 MNHEY and CDR2 SVGAGI. The J segment lost 7 bases and the V segment lost 2 bases, leaving 13 bases of the junction unmatched. There are 16 residues in the CDR3. CDR3 sequence: CASSYEETGWNRGYTF. CDR3 DNA sequence: TGTGCCAGCAGTTACGAGGAGACAGGGTGGAATCGTGGCTACACCTTC.

This chain links TRBV28 with TRBJ2-2; D is ambiguous. Germline V gives CDR1 MDHEN, CDR2 SYDVKM. This CDR3 has 15 amino acids. V lost 7 bases, J lost 0 bases, and 12 bases lay in between. CDR3 in DNA: TGTGCCAGCACCCTCGCAGTCGCGAACACCGGGGAGCTGTTTTTT. Encoded protein: CASTLAVANTGELFF. The variable domain in full, with the rest retrieved from reference TRBV28 and TRBJ2-2, is DVKVTQSSRYLVKRTGEKVFLECVQDMDHENMFWYRQDPGLGLRLIYFSYDVKMKEKGDIPEGYSVSREKKERFSLILESASTNQTSMYLCASTLAVANTGELFFGEGSRLTVL.